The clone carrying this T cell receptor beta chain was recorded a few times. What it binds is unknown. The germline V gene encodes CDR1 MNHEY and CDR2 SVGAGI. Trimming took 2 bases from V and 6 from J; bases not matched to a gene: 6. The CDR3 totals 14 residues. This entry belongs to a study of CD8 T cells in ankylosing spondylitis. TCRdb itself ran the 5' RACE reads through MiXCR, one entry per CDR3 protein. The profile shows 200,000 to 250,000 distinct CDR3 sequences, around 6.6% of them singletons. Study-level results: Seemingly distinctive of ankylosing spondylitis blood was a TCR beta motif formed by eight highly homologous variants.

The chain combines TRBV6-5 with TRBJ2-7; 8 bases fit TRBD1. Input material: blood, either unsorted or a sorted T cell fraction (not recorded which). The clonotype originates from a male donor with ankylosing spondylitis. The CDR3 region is CASSYGTGGVEQYF. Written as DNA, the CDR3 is TGTGCCAGCAGTTACGGGACAGGAGGGGTCGAGCAGTACTTC.